These 14 T cell receptor beta chains share one sample of origin, sequenced in a study of cytomegalovirus exposure and HLA in healthy donors. PCR primers comprised 60 Vbeta and 13 Jbeta primers. TCRdb's table, derived via immunoSEQ multiplex PCR, lists solely in-frame clones and lacks some. The sample contains more than 100,000 clones, 80% of which appear only once. The sample was PBMCs. The receptors were sampled from a man younger than 45 in good health and CMV-seronegative.

The rearrangement uses TRBV6-6 and TRBJ2-3, with D perhaps matching TRBD2 (6 bases). Looked up from germline, CDR1 is MNHNY and CDR2 is SVGAGI (reference sequence). The CDR3 is made up of 16 amino acids. With 5 bases removed from V and 4 bases from J, the gap between germline ends came to 19 bases. DNA of the CDR3: TGTGCCAGCAGTAGCGGCTCGAGGGGACTCGCAGATACGCAGTATTTT. Its translation: CASSSGSRGLADTQYF.

This clone showed up just a few times. This rearrangement joins TRBV29-1 to TRBJ2-1; TRBD1 matches at 10 bases. With V trimmed by 5 bases and J by 3 bases, 4 bases remained unmatched. The CDR3 is 14 residues long. Per germline, CDR1 SQVTM and CDR2 ANQGSEA. The CDR3 DNA is TGCAGCGTTTGGACAGGGGGGGACTACAATGAGCAGTTCTTC. Its protein product is CSVWTGGDYNEQFF.

This clone was seen a handful of times. The chain has TRBV27 and TRBJ2-3, with D tentatively TRBD1 (6 bases). CDR3 length equals 20 residues. The ends were cut back, 5 bases at V and 1 base at J, with 28 bases in the middle. Germline V gives CDR1 MNHEY, CDR2 SMNVEV (reference sequence). CDR3 amino acids: CASSPNDKIAGTTRTDTQYF. DNA for the CDR3: TGTGCCAGCAGTCCAAATGACAAGATCGCCGGGACAACCCGCACAGATACGCAGTATTTT.

J is TRBJ1-5 and V is TRBV5-6; 12 positions agree with TRBD1. The CDR3 is 16 amino acids. The V segment lost 5 bases and the J segment 4 bases; nucleotides outside the gene matches: 7. CDR1 is SGHDT and CDR2 is YYEEEE in the germline V gene. The CDR3 DNA reads TGTGCCAGCAGTCCGGGACAGGGGGCTGGAAATCAGCCCCAGCATTTT. Residues: CASSPGQGAGNQPQHF.

The rearrangement uses TRBV6-5 and TRBJ1-2; D may be TRBD1 (6 bases). V lost 6 bases to trimming and J lost 8 bases, with 13 bases between them. Germline-derived CDR1 and CDR2 are MNHEY and SVGAGI. This CDR3 contains 12 residues. CDR3 sequence reads: CASRETGRGYTF. CDR3 nucleotides: TGTGCCAGCAGGGAGACAGGACGGGGCTACACCTTC.

The J gene is TRBJ2-5, the V gene TRBV5-1; TRBD1 matches at 9 bases. CDR1 and CDR2 (germline): SGHRS, YFSETQ. The CDR3 length is 14 residues. Trimming at V came to 4 bases and at J to 2 bases, leaving 3 bases not matched to a gene. CDR3 protein: CASSGQGRQETQYF. Written as DNA, the CDR3 is TGCGCCAGCAGCGGACAGGGGAGACAAGAGACCCAGTACTTC.

The CDR3 region has the DNA TGTGCCAGTAGTACAAGTGAGACAGGGATCTTCTCTGAAGCTTTCTTT. It yields the protein CASSTSETGIFSEAFF. This rearrangement joins TRBV19 to TRBJ1-1; 7 bases match TRBD1. CDR1 is LNHDA, CDR2 SQIVND, per germline (reference sequence). J gave up 6 bases and V 4 bases, and 14 bases lay outside the gene matches. CDR3 size: 16 residues.

CDR3 residues: CASSLGWAGEQYF. The CDR3 region has the DNA TGTGCCAGCAGCTTAGGATGGGCTGGCGAGCAGTACTTC. The chain combines TRBV11-2 with TRBJ2-7; no definite D call. The CDR3 consists of 13 residues. From germline, CDR1 is SGHAT and CDR2 FQNNGV. The V gene lost 1 base and the J gene lost 6 bases, with 10 bases spanning the gap.

J is TRBJ2-7 and V is TRBV18; tentative D call: TRBD1 (6 bases). Germline lookup yields CDR1 KGHSH and CDR2 LQKENI. CDR3 length: 15 amino acids. Trimming took off 3 bases at V and 1 base at J, with 13 bases between the two ends. CDR3 DNA: TGTGCCAGCTCACCCCTCCCGCAGGGGTCCTACGAGCAGTACTTC. Translation: CASSPLPQGSYEQYF. Using reference TRBV18 and TRBJ2-7 for the parts outside the CDR3, the full variable domain is NAGVMQNPRHLVRRRGQEARLRCSPMKGHSHVYWYRQLPEEGLKFMVYLQKENIIDESGMPKERFSAEFPKEGPSILRIQQVVRGDSAAYFCASSPLPQGSYEQYFGPGTRLTVT.

V usage is TRBV18 and J usage is TRBJ1-6, with 7 bases matching TRBD1. The J segment lost 9 bases and the V segment lost 2 bases, leaving 10 bases of the junction unmatched. Germline V gene lookup returns CDR1 KGHSH and CDR2 LQKENI. The CDR3 covers 16 residues. CDR3 amino acids: CASSPKGTAFGSPLHF. The CDR3 DNA follows: TGTGCCAGCTCACCAAAGGGGACAGCTTTTGGTTCACCCCTCCACTTT.

This sequence joins TRBV10-3 and TRBJ1-5; D is ambiguous. The length of the CDR3 is 17 residues. V shed 3 bases and J shed 0 bases, with 15 bases lying between them. Germline V gene sequence: CDR1 ENHRY, CDR2 SYGVKD. CDR3 protein: CAISDRVREGSNQPQHF. CDR3 nucleotide sequence: TGTGCCATCAGTGATAGAGTTCGGGAAGGTAGCAATCAGCCCCAGCATTTT.

The V call is TRBV6-1, the J call TRBJ2-5; 9 positions agree with TRBD1. The J call is doubtful: the DNA matches TRBJ2-7 better. The CDR3 contains 14 residues. Germline CDR1 is MNHNS and CDR2 is SASEGT. The CDR3 DNA follows: TGTGCCAGCGCTCCGGGACAGGGACTCTACGAGCAGTACTTC. Translation: CASAPGQGLYEQYF.

The chain has TRBV4-1 and TRBJ1-6; 7 nucleotides line up with TRBD1. CDR1 is MGHRA, CDR2 YSYEKL, per germline. CDR3 length: 16 residues. With 0 bases clipped from V and 4 bases from J, the junction kept 3 bases outside the gene matches. CDR3 in amino acids: CASSQDTGQYNSPLHF. CDR3 nucleotides: TGCGCCAGCAGCCAAGATACGGGACAGTATAATTCACCCCTCCACTTT.

This clone came up a few times. The rearrangement joins TRBV5-1 to TRBJ1-6, with a weak D call TRBD1 (5 bases). Per germline, CDR1 SGHRS and CDR2 YFSETQ. Trimming cost V 0 bases and J 10 bases, with 17 bases left between them. CDR3 size: 16 residues. CDR3 coding DNA: TGCGCCAGCAGCTTGGGCAGGGCCCTAGTCGGATCACCCCTCCACTTT. It specifies CASSLGRALVGSPLHF.